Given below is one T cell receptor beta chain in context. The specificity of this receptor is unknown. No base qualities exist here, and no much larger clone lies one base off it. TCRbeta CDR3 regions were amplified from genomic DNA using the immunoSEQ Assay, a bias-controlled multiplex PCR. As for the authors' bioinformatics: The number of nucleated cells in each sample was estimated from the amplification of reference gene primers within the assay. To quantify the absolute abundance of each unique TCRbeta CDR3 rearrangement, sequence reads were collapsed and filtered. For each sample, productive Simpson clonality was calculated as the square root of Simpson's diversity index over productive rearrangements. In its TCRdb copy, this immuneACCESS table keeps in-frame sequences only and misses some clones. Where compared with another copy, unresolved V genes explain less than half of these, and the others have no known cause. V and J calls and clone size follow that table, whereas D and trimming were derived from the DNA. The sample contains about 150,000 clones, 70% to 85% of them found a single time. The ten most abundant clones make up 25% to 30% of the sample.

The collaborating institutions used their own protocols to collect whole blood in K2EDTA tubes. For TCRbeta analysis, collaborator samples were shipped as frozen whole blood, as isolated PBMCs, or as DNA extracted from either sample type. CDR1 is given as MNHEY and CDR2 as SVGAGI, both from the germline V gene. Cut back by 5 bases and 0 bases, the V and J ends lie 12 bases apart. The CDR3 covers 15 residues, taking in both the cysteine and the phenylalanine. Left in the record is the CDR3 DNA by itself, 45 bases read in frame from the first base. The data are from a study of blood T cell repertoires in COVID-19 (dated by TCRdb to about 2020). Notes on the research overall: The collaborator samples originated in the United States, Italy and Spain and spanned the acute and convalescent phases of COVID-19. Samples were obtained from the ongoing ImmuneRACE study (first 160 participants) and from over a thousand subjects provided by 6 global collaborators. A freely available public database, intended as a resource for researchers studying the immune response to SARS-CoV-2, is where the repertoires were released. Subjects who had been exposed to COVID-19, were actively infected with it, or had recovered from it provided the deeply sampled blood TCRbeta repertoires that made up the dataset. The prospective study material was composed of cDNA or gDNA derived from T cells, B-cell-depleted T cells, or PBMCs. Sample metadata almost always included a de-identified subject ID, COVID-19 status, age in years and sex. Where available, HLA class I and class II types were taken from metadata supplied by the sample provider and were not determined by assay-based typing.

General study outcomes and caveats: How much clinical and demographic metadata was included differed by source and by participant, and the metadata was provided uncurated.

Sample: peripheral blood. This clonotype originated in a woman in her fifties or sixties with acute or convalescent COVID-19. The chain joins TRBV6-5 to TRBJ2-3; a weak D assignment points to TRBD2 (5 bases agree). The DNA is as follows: TGTGCCAGCAGTAGGGCCCCGGGGAGCACAGATACGCAGTATTTT. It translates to CASSRAPGSTDTQYF.